What follows are 31 T cell receptor beta chains derived from one specimen sequenced in a study of response to subunit inactivated influenza vaccine. TCRdb reprocessed the RT-PCR reads with MiXCR, giving one entry per CDR3 protein. Of approximately 530,000 distinct CDR3 sequences listed, approximately 7.7% are singletons. The specimen was PBMCs from blood, collected less than 25 months after vaccination. The source is a man between 50 and 75 years old who received an inactivated influenza vaccine.

This clonotype was seen only a few times. The V call is TRBV6-1, the J call TRBJ1-6; TRBD1 matches at 8 bases. This CDR3 region has 16 residues. J gave up 3 bases and V 6 bases, and 7 bases lay outside the gene matches. Germline V gene data show CDR1 as MNHNS and CDR2 as SASEGT. CDR3 sequence: CASRGNDRGYNSPLHF. The CDR3 region has the DNA TGTGCCAGCAGGGGGAACGACAGGGGCTATAATTCACCCCTCCACTTT.

This clonotype was seen more than once but under ten times. The J gene is TRBJ2-1, the V gene TRBV7-2; 7 bases match TRBD2. The CDR3 consists of 16 residues. Germline V gene data show CDR1 as SGHTA and CDR2 as FQGNSA. V was pared by 5 bases and J by 3 bases, with 10 bases of the junction left unmatched. This CDR3 is CASSVPPGLIYNEQFF. CDR3 sequence (DNA): TGTGCCAGCAGCGTCCCTCCGGGACTAATCTACAATGAGCAGTTCTTC.

This clonotype showed up just a few times. The V and J genes are TRBV28 and TRBJ2-1, with 14 bases that match TRBD2. This CDR3 has 15 residues. With 5 bases clipped from V and 9 bases from J, the junction kept 6 bases outside the gene matches. Germline V gene sequence: CDR1 MDHEN, CDR2 SYDVKM. The CDR3 reads CASSPRLAGGREQFF. DNA of the CDR3: TGTGCCAGCAGTCCCCGACTAGCGGGAGGGCGTGAGCAGTTCTTC.

The sample holds many counts of this clonotype. V and J are TRBV4-2 and TRBJ1-3; D unresolved. In germline, CDR1 is LGHNA, CDR2 YNFKEQ. With 0 bases removed from V and 4 bases from J, the gap between germline ends came to 7 bases. The CDR3 loop spans 14 amino acids. In DNA, the CDR3 is TGTGCCAGCAGCCAAGACGTCTGGGGAAACACCATATATTTT. Translating it yields CASSQDVWGNTIYF.

This clonotype came up a few times. The genes are TRBV5-5 and TRBJ2-2; D uncertain. Germline CDR1 SGHKS, CDR2 YYEKEE (reference sequence). V dropped 1 base and J dropped 8 bases, with 18 bases sitting between them. CDR3 size: 16 residues. This CDR3 is CASSLTSSARLGELFF. The CDR3 DNA reads TGTGCCAGCAGCTTGACATCTAGTGCTCGCTTAGGGGAGCTGTTTTTT.

This clonotype was seen at least ten times. The chain uses TRBV9 and TRBJ1-6; D not resolved. Germline V lookup: CDR1 SGDLS, CDR2 YYNGEE. Trimming cost V 0 bases and J 7 bases, with 8 bases left between them. This CDR3 is built from 14 residues. CDR3 bases: TGTGCCAGCAGCGTAGGGGGTGAAAATTCACCCCTCCACTTT. Its protein is CASSVGGENSPLHF.

This clonotype was seen only a few times. The V gene is TRBV18, the J gene TRBJ1-2; unclear D gene. This CDR3 has 15 amino acids. V dropped 0 bases and J dropped 0 bases, with 8 bases sitting between them. The germline CDR1 and CDR2 sequences are KGHSH and LQKENI. CDR3 sequence: CASSPPTGSNYGYTF. The CDR3 region has the DNA TGTGCCAGCTCACCACCAACGGGTTCTAACTATGGCTACACCTTC. The variable domain in full, with the rest retrieved from reference TRBV18 and TRBJ1-2, is NAGVMQNPRHLVRRRGQEARLRCSPMKGHSHVYWYRQLPEEGLKFMVYLQKENIIDESGMPKERFSAEFPKEGPSILRIQQVVRGDSAAYFCASSPPTGSNYGYTFGSGTRLTVV.

This clonotype was observed at least ten times. The chain joins TRBV7-9 to TRBJ1-1; D unresolved. Germline V CDR1 and CDR2: SEHNR, FQNEAQ (reference sequence). V was shortened by 5 bases and J by 0 bases, with 13 bases between the two germline ends. CDR3 length equals 15 residues. Here the CDR3 reads CASSPRAALNTEAFF. CDR3 DNA sequence: TGTGCCAGCAGCCCGAGGGCGGCTTTGAACACTGAAGCTTTCTTT.

This clonotype showed up just a few times. The chain links TRBV7-3 to TRBJ2-3; TRBD2 agrees at 12 bases. This CDR3 spans 16 amino acids. The junction had 4 bases not matched to a gene; V was cut back by 5 bases and J by 1 base. In germline, CDR1 is SGHTA, CDR2 FQGTGA. CDR3 DNA sequence: TGTGCCAGCAGCAGACTAGCGGGAGTCGGCACAGATACGCAGTATTTT. This gives the protein CASSRLAGVGTDTQYF.

The chain links TRBV20-1 to TRBJ1-1, with TRBD1 matching over 10 bases. V shed 0 bases, J shed 5 bases, and the junction held 12 bases outside the gene matches. CDR1 is DFQATT, CDR2 SNEGSKA, per germline (reference sequence). The CDR3 has 17 amino acids. CDR3 nucleotide sequence: TGCAGTGCTAGAGATCCGCGGAAGACAGGGGGCCGGACTGAAGCTTTCTTT. Amino acid sequence: CSARDPRKTGGRTEAFF.

V gene TRBV20-1 combines with J gene TRBJ2-3, with 7 bases fitting TRBD2. The CDR3 totals 16 residues. Germline CDR1 is DFQATT and CDR2 is SNEGSKA (reference sequence). Losses at the gene ends were 3 bases for V and 1 base for J; bases not matched to a gene: 10. CDR3: CSARGGGLPGTDTQYF. CDR3 nucleotides: TGCAGTGCTAGGGGCGGGGGTCTTCCGGGCACAGATACGCAGTATTTT.

This clonotype occurred a few times. The CDR3 protein is CASSLEASGWFNEQFF. As DNA, the CDR3 is TGTGCCAGCAGCTTGGAGGCTAGCGGGTGGTTCAATGAGCAGTTCTTC. The chain joins TRBV7-9 to TRBJ2-1; 8 bases agree with TRBD2. Germline loops: CDR1 SEHNR, CDR2 FQNEAQ (reference sequence). This CDR3 is 16 amino acids long. J was trimmed by 6 bases and V by 3 bases; bases with no gene match: 10.

This clonotype was seen a handful of times. The gene calls are TRBV14 and TRBJ2-7; 7 bases align to TRBD1. The V segment lost 4 bases and the J segment 5 bases; nucleotides outside the gene matches: 5. This CDR3 has 13 amino acids. The germline V gene encodes CDR1 SGHDN and CDR2 FVKESK. CDR3 sequence reads: CASSRQQGHEQYF. Written as DNA, the CDR3 is TGTGCCAGCAGCCGACAACAGGGGCACGAGCAGTACTTC. The entire variable domain, with the rest obtained from reference TRBV14 and TRBJ2-7, is as follows: EAGVTQFPSHSVIEKGQTVTLRCDPISGHDNLYWYRRVMGKEIKFLLHFVKESKQDESGMPNNRFLAERTGGTYSTLKVQPAELEDSGVYFCASSRQQGHEQYFGPGTRLTVT.

The sample holds a few counts of this clonotype. The chain uses TRBV2 and TRBJ2-1; 7 nucleotides agree with TRBD1. The CDR3 covers 12 residues. With V trimmed by 7 bases and J by 10 bases, 7 bases remained unmatched. The germline V gene encodes CDR1 SNHLY and CDR2 FYNNEI. CDR3 nucleotide sequence: TGTGCCAGCATCCGGACAGGTCAAGAGCAGTTCTTC. It yields the protein CASIRTGQEQFF.

This clonotype occurred many times. This chain connects TRBV29-1 to TRBJ2-5; 8 positions agree with TRBD1. The CDR3 has 15 residues. V lost 5 bases to trimming and J lost 5 bases; unmatched junction nucleotides: 13. In germline, CDR1 is SQVTM, CDR2 ANQGSEA. The chain's CDR3 is CSVSSGQGSPETQYF. CDR3 nucleotides: TGCAGCGTTTCTTCTGGACAGGGTTCTCCCGAGACCCAGTACTTC.

The CDR3 loop reads CASSPLAGTGEKLFF. CDR3 sequence (DNA): TGTGCCAGCAGCCCCTTAGCGGGGACTGGTGAAAAACTGTTTTTT. The chain combines TRBV11-2 with TRBJ1-4; D perhaps matches TRBD1 (5 bases). The CDR3 is made up of 15 amino acids. Germline V gives CDR1 SGHAT, CDR2 FQNNGV. V was clipped by 5 bases and J by 7 bases, with 17 bases between them. The variable domain in full, completed from reference TRBV11-2 and TRBJ1-4, reads EAGVAQSPRYKIIEKRQSVAFWCNPISGHATLYWYQQILGQGPKLLIQFQNNGVVDDSQLPKDRFSAERLKGVDSTLKIQPAKLEDSAVYLCASSPLAGTGEKLFFGSGTQLSVL.

The chain combines TRBV25-1 with TRBJ2-2; D uncertain. V was clipped by 3 bases and J by 4 bases, with 6 bases between them. Germline CDR1 and CDR2: MGHDK and SYGVNS. CDR3 size: 13 residues. This chain's CDR3 is CASSESITGELFF. DNA of the CDR3: TGTGCCAGCAGTGAGAGTATCACCGGGGAGCTGTTTTTT.

The chain joins TRBV6-1 to TRBJ2-1; 7 nucleotides match TRBD1. The trim removed 6 bases at V and 5 bases at J, leaving 10 bases unmatched. The germline V gene encodes CDR1 MNHNS and CDR2 SASEGT. The CDR3 is made up of 15 amino acids. The CDR3 loop reads CASRGTGTVNNEQFF. The DNA for the CDR3 is TGTGCCAGCAGAGGAACCGGGACAGTAAACAATGAGCAGTTCTTC.

This chain joins TRBV12-3 or TRBV12-4 and TRBJ1-1; D ambiguous. Trimming took 3 bases from V and 3 from J, leaving 11 bases between them. The CDR3 is 14 residues long. This CDR3 is CASSFGVLDTEAFF. In DNA, the CDR3 is TGTGCCAGCAGTTTCGGTGTTTTGGACACTGAAGCTTTCTTT.

This rearrangement joins TRBV6-2 or TRBV6-3 to TRBJ2-1; 10 positions match TRBD2. Germline V gene data show CDR1 as MNHEY and CDR2 as SVGEGT. Trimming removed 7 bases from V and 6 bases from J; junction bases left unmatched: 12. The CDR3 is 16 amino acids. The CDR3 sequence: CASTRTSGIGGNEQFF. For the CDR3, the DNA is TGTGCCAGCACCAGGACTAGCGGCATTGGTGGCAATGAGCAGTTCTTC.

This clonotype has a handful of counts. The rearrangement links TRBV28 to TRBJ1-6, with a weak D call TRBD1 (5 bases). Trimming removed 7 bases at V and 7 bases at J, with 14 bases between. Per germline, CDR1 MDHEN and CDR2 SYDVKM. CDR3 length: 14 amino acids. The CDR3 reads CASIVSRVNSPLHF. CDR3 coding DNA: TGTGCCAGCATTGTCTCCAGGGTAAATTCACCCCTCCACTTT.

At least ten counts were recorded for this clonotype. The rearrangement uses TRBV5-6 and TRBJ1-5, with TRBD1 matching over 8 bases. V dropped 4 bases and J dropped 2; count of bases not matched to a gene: 20. Germline assignment: CDR1 SGHDT and CDR2 YYEEEE. The length of the CDR3 is 20 residues. This chain's CDR3 is CASSKHSRDRRGGGNQPQHF. The CDR3 nucleotides are TGTGCCAGCAGCAAACACTCCCGGGACAGGCGCGGCGGGGGCAATCAGCCCCAGCATTTT.

The J gene is TRBJ2-7, the V gene TRBV7-2; 9 bases match TRBD2. Trimming took 1 base from V and 2 from J; bases not matched to a gene: 9. Germline loops: CDR1 SGHTA, CDR2 FQGNSA. CDR3 length equals 17 residues. CDR3 sequence: CASSLVVGASGAYEQYF. The CDR3 DNA reads TGTGCCAGCAGCTTAGTCGTAGGGGCTAGCGGGGCCTACGAGCAGTACTTC.

This clonotype was counted between two and nine times. V is TRBV12-3 or TRBV12-4 and J is TRBJ1-4; D remains unclear. CDR3 size: 13 residues. V lost 7 bases and J lost 8, with 14 bases in between. The CDR3 region is CASTFSRGEKLFF. DNA of the CDR3: TGTGCCAGCACTTTTTCAAGAGGGGAAAAACTGTTTTTT.

V and J are TRBV7-2 and TRBJ2-1; TRBD1 or TRBD2 may be the D gene (6 bases each). Deletions cut 3 bases from V and 5 bases from J, with 17 bases between. Looked up from germline, CDR1 is SGHTA and CDR2 is FQGNSA. This CDR3 comprises 16 residues. The CDR3 sequence: CASSFFRGGRNNEQFF. The DNA for the CDR3 is TGTGCCAGCAGCTTTTTTCGTGGGGGGCGAAACAATGAGCAGTTCTTC.

A single count supports this clonotype. The chain joins TRBV4-1 to TRBJ1-5; D ambiguous. Trimming removed 0 bases at V and 4 bases at J, with 7 bases between. The germline gives CDR1 MGHRA, CDR2 YSYEKL. The length of the CDR3 is 14 residues. The DNA for the CDR3 is TGCGCCAGCAGCCAAGATGTGGGGAATCAGCCCCAGCATTTT. This codes for CASSQDVGNQPQHF.

The chain couples TRBV6-4 to TRBJ2-3; D might be TRBD2 (5 bases). The CDR3 sequence is 19 residues long. Germline V CDR1 and CDR2: MRHNA, SNTAGT. The CDR3 bases are TGTACCCGCTGTTTGGTCGCTGGCCGCACCGATGGGAGTACAGATACGCAGTATTTT. Translation gives CTRCLVAGRTDGSTDTQYF.

The chain employs TRBV7-9 and TRBJ1-5; no definite D call. Germline-derived CDR1 and CDR2 are SEHNR and FQNEAQ (reference sequence). This CDR3 is built from 13 residues. Trimming removed 3 bases from V and 7 bases from J, with 10 bases in between. The CDR3 DNA reads TGTGCCAGCAGCTTTTCGGCGGGGCAGCCCCAGCATTTT. This codes for CASSFSAGQPQHF.

V and J are TRBV3-1 and TRBJ1-1, with D maybe TRBD1 (5 bases). Looked up from germline, CDR1 is LGHDT and CDR2 is YNNKEL (reference sequence). V dropped 0 bases and J dropped 6 bases, with 11 bases sitting between them. The CDR3 contains 14 residues. The CDR3 loop is CASSQESGGAEAFF. The CDR3 DNA sequence: TGTGCCAGCAGCCAAGAGTCGGGGGGGGCTGAAGCTTTCTTT.

This clonotype was counted only a few times. The V gene is TRBV6-1, the J gene TRBJ2-1, with 9 bases that match TRBD2. This CDR3 has 14 amino acids. The V gene end was trimmed by 6 bases and the J gene end by 3 bases; junction bases not matched to a gene: 3. Germline V CDR1 and CDR2: MNHNS, SASEGT. Written as DNA, the CDR3 is TGTGCCAGCAGCGCTAGCGGGGACTACAATGAGCAGTTCTTC. As protein: CASSASGDYNEQFF.

This clonotype was detected ten times or more. The chain uses TRBV7-2 and TRBJ1-3, with D possibly being TRBD1 (5 bases). With 0 bases removed from V and 0 bases from J, the gap between germline ends came to 12 bases. Germline assignment: CDR1 SGHTA and CDR2 FQGNSA. This CDR3 spans 17 amino acids. The CDR3: CASSLAGGSSSGNTIYF. CDR3 sequence (DNA): TGTGCCAGCAGCTTAGCCGGGGGGAGTTCCTCTGGAAACACCATATATTTT.